The TCR beta chain under discussion was sequenced for a study of blood T cell repertoires in COVID-19. Looking at the study overall: Material from acute and convalescent COVID-19 was sourced from the United States, Italy and Spain. PBMCs, B-cell-depleted T cells, or T cells were the source of the cDNA or gDNA that made up the material.

Germline-derived CDR1 and CDR2 are MNHEY and SMNVEV (reference sequence). This CDR3 spans 16 amino acids. Germline trimming cut 5 bases from V and 1 base from J; bases unmatched to any gene: 9. The table came from immunoSEQ multiplex PCR; TCRdb's copy has only in-frame clones and leaves some out. The data contain approximately 170,000 clones, approximately 87% of them seen just once; the ten biggest clones take up roughly 9.7%. This clone has more than one count but fewer than ten. The sample consisted of peripheral blood. V gene TRBV27 combines with J gene TRBJ2-3; 7 nucleotides agree with TRBD2. The clonotype was recovered from a woman in her sixties or seventies with COVID-19, enrolled during active disease. The CDR3 DNA sequence: TGTGCCAGCAGTCGACCCGGGGGGATGGGCACAGATACGCAGTATTTT. As protein: CASSRPGGMGTDTQYF.